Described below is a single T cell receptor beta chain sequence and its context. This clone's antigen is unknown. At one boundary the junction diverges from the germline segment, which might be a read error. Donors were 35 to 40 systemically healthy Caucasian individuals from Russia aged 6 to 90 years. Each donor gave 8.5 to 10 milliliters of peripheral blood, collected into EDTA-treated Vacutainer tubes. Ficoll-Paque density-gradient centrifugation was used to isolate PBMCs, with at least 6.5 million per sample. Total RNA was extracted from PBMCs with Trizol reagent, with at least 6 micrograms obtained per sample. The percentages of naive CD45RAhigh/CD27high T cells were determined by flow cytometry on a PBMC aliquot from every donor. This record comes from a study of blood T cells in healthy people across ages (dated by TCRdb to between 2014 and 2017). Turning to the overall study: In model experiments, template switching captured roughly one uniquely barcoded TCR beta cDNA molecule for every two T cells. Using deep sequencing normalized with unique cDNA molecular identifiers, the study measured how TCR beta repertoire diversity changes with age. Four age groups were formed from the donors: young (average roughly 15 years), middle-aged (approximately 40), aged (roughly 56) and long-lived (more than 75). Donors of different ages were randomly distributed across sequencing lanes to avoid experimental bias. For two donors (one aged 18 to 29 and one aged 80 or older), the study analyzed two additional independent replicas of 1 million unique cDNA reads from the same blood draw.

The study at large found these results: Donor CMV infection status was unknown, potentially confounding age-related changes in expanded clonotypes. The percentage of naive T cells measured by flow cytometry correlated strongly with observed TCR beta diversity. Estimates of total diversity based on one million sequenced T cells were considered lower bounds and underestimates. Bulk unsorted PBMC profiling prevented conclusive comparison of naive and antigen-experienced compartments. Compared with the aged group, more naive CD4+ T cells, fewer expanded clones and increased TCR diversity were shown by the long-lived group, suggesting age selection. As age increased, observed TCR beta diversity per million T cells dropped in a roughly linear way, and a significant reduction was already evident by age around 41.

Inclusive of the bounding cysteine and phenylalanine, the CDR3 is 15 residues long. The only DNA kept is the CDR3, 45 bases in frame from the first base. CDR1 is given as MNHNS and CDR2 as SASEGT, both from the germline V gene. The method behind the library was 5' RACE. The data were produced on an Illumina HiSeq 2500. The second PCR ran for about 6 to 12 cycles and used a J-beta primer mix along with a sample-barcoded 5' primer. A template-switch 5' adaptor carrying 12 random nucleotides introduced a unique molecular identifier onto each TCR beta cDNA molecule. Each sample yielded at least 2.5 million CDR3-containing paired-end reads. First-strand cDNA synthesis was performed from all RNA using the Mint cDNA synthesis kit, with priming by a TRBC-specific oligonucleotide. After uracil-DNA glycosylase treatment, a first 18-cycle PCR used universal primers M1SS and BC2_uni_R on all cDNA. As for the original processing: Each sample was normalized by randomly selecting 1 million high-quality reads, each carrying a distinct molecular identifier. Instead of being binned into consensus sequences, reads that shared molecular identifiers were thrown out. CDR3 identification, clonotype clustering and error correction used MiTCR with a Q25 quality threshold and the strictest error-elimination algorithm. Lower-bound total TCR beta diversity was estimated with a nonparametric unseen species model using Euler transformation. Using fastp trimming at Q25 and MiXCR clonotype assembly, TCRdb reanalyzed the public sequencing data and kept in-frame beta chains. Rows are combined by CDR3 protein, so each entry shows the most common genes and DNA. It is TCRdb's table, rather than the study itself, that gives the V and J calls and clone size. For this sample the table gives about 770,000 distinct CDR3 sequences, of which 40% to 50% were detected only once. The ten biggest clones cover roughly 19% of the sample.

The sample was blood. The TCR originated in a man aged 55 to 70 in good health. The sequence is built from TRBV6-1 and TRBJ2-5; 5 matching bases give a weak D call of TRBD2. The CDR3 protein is CANSEPSGFRETQYF. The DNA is TGTGCCAACAGTGAACCATCGGGGTTCCGAGAGACCCAGTACTTC.